This T cell receptor (beta chain) was captured by sequencing in a study of graft-versus-host responses after intestinal transplantation. The wider study: Recipients got multivisceral, liver-intestinal, or isolated intestinal transplants.

Profiled with immunoSEQ multiplex PCR; TCRdb holds only in-frame clones, not every one. This sample has around 100,000 clones, with roughly 93% found just once. Concerning this clone: Its antigen is undetermined.

The sample here was unstimulated CD8+ T cells sorted from spleen or lymph node cells, taken before intestinal transplant. The source of this sequence is a human donor who received an intestinal transplant.

CDR3 DNA sequence: TGTGCCAGCAGCTCGGAAGAGACCCAGTACTTC. Translating gives CASSSEETQYF. V usage is TRBV7-6 and J usage is TRBJ2-5, with unresolved D. The germline V gene has CDR1 SGHVS and CDR2 FNYEAQ. The CDR3 is 11 residues long. The V gene lost 4 bases and the J gene lost 3 bases, with 3 bases spanning the gap.